The clone carrying this T cell receptor (beta chain) was counted between two and nine times. Germline V gene sequence: CDR1 SGDLS, CDR2 YYNGEE. The ends were cut back, 0 bases at V and 5 bases at J, with 14 bases in the middle. The length of the CDR3 is 15 residues. This entry belongs to a study of T-cell memory formation after mild COVID-19. TCRdb redid the calling of the 5' RACE reads with MiXCR, one entry per CDR3 protein. The table records 550,000 to 600,000 distinct CDR3 sequences, 20% to 25% of them present only once. The receptor comes from an adult woman who had mild COVID-19 (a few samples of this study predate the infection). Cell type and time point are not known. Sequencing was carried out using PBMCs or a T cell subset sorted from them (not recorded which). The rearrangement uses TRBV9 and TRBJ2-5; D may be TRBD1 (7 bases). The CDR3 coding sequence is TGTGCCAGCAGCGTAGGAGGGGGCAGCGGGGAGACCCAGTACTTC. The encoded protein is CASSVGGGSGETQYF.